Listed below are T cell receptor beta chains from one sample, sequenced in a study of blood T cell repertoires in COVID-19. Only in-frame clones appear in the TCRdb table, and some are missing; sequencing was by immunoSEQ multiplex PCR. Here the sample spans 290,000 or so clones, 87% being singletons. Sequenced input: peripheral blood. These receptors were taken from a man younger than 35 with active or convalescent COVID-19. The CDR3 runs from the conserved cysteine through the conserved F or W. A D gene is named only where the DNA matches it firmly. Clone size appears in some rows only: once, few, many, or a class for an expanded clone.

TRBD2	TRBV5-1	TRBJ2-7	NA	TGCGCCAGCGGACCTAGCGGTGCCTACGAGCAGTACTTC	CASGPSGAYEQYF
TRBD2	TRBV28	TRBJ2-5	NA	TGTGCCAGCAGCACAGGGACTAGCGGACAAGAGACCCAGTACTTC	CASSTGTSGQETQYF
TRBD2	TRBV27	TRBJ2-7	NA	TGTGCCAGCAGGATCGGGACTAGCGGGGCCTACGAGCAGTACTTC	CASRIGTSGAYEQYF
TRBD1	TRBV11-3	TRBJ2-1	NA	TGTGCCAGCAGCACCGGACAGGGGTCGTGGAATGAGCAGTTCTTC	CASSTGQGSWNEQFF
NA	TRBV12-3/TRBV12-4	TRBJ1-2	once	TGTGCCAGCAGCCGTTTCGGCTATGGCTACACCTTC	CASSRFGYGYTF
NA	TRBV6-5	TRBJ1-5	NA	TGTGCCAGCAGTTTGAACGGAGATAGCAATCAGCCCCAGCATTTT	CASSLNGDSNQPQHF
TRBD2	TRBV9	TRBJ2-7	NA	TGTGCCAGCAGCGGTGGGGGGGGACCGTTCTACGAGCAGTACTTC	CASSGGGGPFYEQYF
TRBD1	TRBV10-3	TRBJ1-1	NA	TGTGCCATCAGTGAGCCTGGACAGGGGGCGGGGAACACTGAAGCTTTCTTT	CAISEPGQGAGNTEAFF
NA	TRBV6-5	TRBJ1-2	once	TGTGCCAGCAGTCACGGGTCGAACTATGGCTACACCTTC	CASSHGSNYGYTF
NA	TRBV7-9	TRBJ2-7	NA	TGTGCCAGCAGCCGAGGAACAGGCAACGAGCAGTACTTC	CASSRGTGNEQYF
NA	TRBV7-9	TRBJ1-4	few	TGTGCCAGCAGCTTCGATCTCGCGAAAGAAAAACTGTTTTTT	CASSFDLAKEKLFF
TRBD1	TRBV5-1	TRBJ1-1	NA	TGCGCCAGCAGCTCGCAGGGGGCGTCTGAAGCTTTCTTT	CASSSQGASEAFF
NA	TRBV12-5	TRBJ1-1	NA	TGTGCTAGTGGTTTGGTACTGGGTCAGGGAGGTGGCACTGAAGCTTTCTTT	CASGLVLGQGGGTEAFF
TRBD1	TRBV5-1	TRBJ2-3	NA	TGCGCCAGCAGCTTAGGGACAGGAGTTAGCACAGATACGCAGTATTTT	CASSLGTGVSTDTQYF
TRBD1	TRBV6-5	TRBJ1-5	once	TGTGCCAGCAGCCGGGACAGAGCGAGCAATCAGCCCCAGCATTTT	CASSRDRASNQPQHF
NA	TRBV6-2/TRBV6-3	TRBJ1-5	once	TGTGCCAGCAGTCCCAACGTGAGGAATCAGCCCCAGCATTTT	CASSPNVRNQPQHF
TRBD1	TRBV9	TRBJ1-5	NA	TGTGCCAGCAGCGTCGGGACAGGGGCCGGTCAGCCCCAGCATTTT	CASSVGTGAGQPQHF
NA	TRBV7-9	TRBJ2-1	NA	TGTGCCAGCAGCCCCAGGACTAATCCTAATGAGCAGTTCTTC	CASSPRTNPNEQFF
NA	TRBV27	TRBJ2-1	NA	TGTGCCAGCAGTTTAGGGGGGGCAGGGAATGAGCAGTTCTTC	CASSLGGAGNEQFF
NA	TRBV9	TRBJ2-4	NA	TGTGCCAGCAGCGTAGAACAGGCAGGGAACATTCAGTACTTC	CASSVEQAGNIQYF
NA	TRBV13	TRBJ2-5	NA	TGTGCCAGCAGCTACCAACAGGGAGTAGAGACCCAGTACTTC	CASSYQQGVETQYF
TRBD1	TRBV7-2	TRBJ1-2	NA	TGTGCCAGCAGCTTTGAAGGGACAGGGAGTATCGACTACACCTTC	CASSFEGTGSIDYTF
NA	TRBV10-3	TRBJ1-5	NA	TGTGCCATCAGTGAGATATCAGGGCCCAATCAGCCCCAGCATTTT	CAISEISGPNQPQHF
TRBD2	TRBV4-1	TRBJ2-7	NA	TGCGCCAGCAGCCAAGATCTCCGCCGGAGCGGGGGGTTCTACGAGCAGTACTTC	CASSQDLRRSGGFYEQYF
NA	TRBV12-2	TRBJ2-7	NA	TGTGCAAGTCGCCCCAGATTGGACTTAACCACCTACGAGCAGTACTTC	CASRPRLDLTTYEQYF
TRBD2	TRBV27	TRBJ2-2	NA	TGTGCCAGCAGTTTATTCCCTCGACTAGCGGGTGACACCGGGGAGCTGTTTTTT	CASSLFPRLAGDTGELFF
NA	TRBV6-5	TRBJ2-3	NA	TGTGCCAGCTATTCACACGGGGGGCCCTCAGATACGCAGTATTTT	CASYSHGGPSDTQYF
NA	TRBV13	TRBJ2-5	NA	TGTGCCAGCAGCTTAGAGACCAGGGAGACCCAGTACTTC	CASSLETRETQYF
TRBD2	TRBV28	TRBJ2-7	NA	TGTGCCAGCAGTTTTGGACTAGCGGGGGGTTCCTACGAGCAGTACTTC	CASSFGLAGGSYEQYF
TRBD2	TRBV13	TRBJ2-2	NA	TGTGCCAGCAGCTTACGTCTGCGGGGGGTTCCCGGGGAGCTGTTTTTT	CASSLRLRGVPGELFF
NA	TRBV15	TRBJ1-2	once	TGTGCCACCAGCAGAGATTATACCGGAGGGTCGGATGGCTACACCTTC	CATSRDYTGGSDGYTF
TRBD1	TRBV6-5	TRBJ2-7	NA	TGTGCCAGCACTAATACAGGGGGCTACTACGAGCAGTACTTC	CASTNTGGYYEQYF
TRBD1	TRBV5-4	TRBJ2-5	NA	TGTGCCAGCAGCCGGGACAGGGCGTACCAAGAGACCCAGTACTTC	CASSRDRAYQETQYF
NA	TRBV4-1	TRBJ2-7	NA	TGCGCCAGCAGCCAAGGAAGTTGGCCAACGTACGAGCAGTACTTC	CASSQGSWPTYEQYF
NA	TRBV6-2/TRBV6-3	TRBJ1-1	NA	TGTGCCAGCAGTTACTCGCAGGCGAACACTGAAGCTTTCTTT	CASSYSQANTEAFF
NA	TRBV29-1	TRBJ1-6	once	TGCAGCGTAAAACAGGGCAATTCACCCCTCCACTTT	CSVKQGNSPLHF
NA	TRBV12-3/TRBV12-4	TRBJ2-1	NA	TGTGCCAGCAGTTTCACTCACAATGAGCAGTTCTTC	CASSFTHNEQFF
TRBD2	TRBV9	TRBJ2-2	NA	TGTGCCAGCAGCTTCTACGGACTAGCGGGGAGGAGCACCGGGGAGCTGTTTTTT	CASSFYGLAGRSTGELFF
TRBD2	TRBV6-2/TRBV6-3	TRBJ2-7	NA	TGTGCCAGCAGTTTCCCGCTAGCGGGGGGGCTCAACGAGCAGTACTTC	CASSFPLAGGLNEQYF
NA	TRBV7-2	TRBJ1-6	NA	TGTGCCAGCAGCTTAGTGGCAGGGTCCGATTCACCCCTCCACTTT	CASSLVAGSDSPLHF
NA	TRBV5-5	TRBJ1-1	NA	TGTGCCAGCAGCTTGCTCGGTGCGACTGAAGCTTTCTTT	CASSLLGATEAFF
NA	TRBV11-3	TRBJ2-2	few	TGTGCCAGCAGCCCTACAGGCACCGGGGAGCTGTTTTTT	CASSPTGTGELFF
TRBD1	TRBV27	TRBJ1-1	NA	TGTGCCAGCAGTTCTCTCCAGGGGGTGGGCACTGAAGCTTTCTTT	CASSSLQGVGTEAFF
NA	TRBV7-2	TRBJ2-2	NA	TGTGCCAGCAGCGCTACGAACACCGGGGAGCTGTTTTTT	CASSATNTGELFF
NA	TRBV7-2	TRBJ2-3	NA	TGTGCCAGTCACCGCGGCGGGATGGTAGATACGCAGTATTTT	CASHRGGMVDTQYF
NA	TRBV11-3	TRBJ2-1	NA	TGTGCCAGCAGCGAGGGAGATGAGCAGTTCTTC	CASSEGDEQFF
NA	TRBV5-6	TRBJ1-3	NA	TGTGCCAGCAGTCCGGAGCCGGGAAATGCATACACCATATATTTT	CASSPEPGNAYTIYF
NA	TRBV9	TRBJ1-6	NA	TGTGCCAGCAGCACATCCGGGGGTATGGATTCACCCCTCCACTTT	CASSTSGGMDSPLHF